The 21 T cell receptor beta chains below were found in one sample sequenced in a study of cytomegalovirus exposure and HLA in healthy donors. Primers included in the PCR were 60 Vbeta and 13 Jbeta primers. The table came from immunoSEQ multiplex PCR; TCRdb's copy has only in-frame clones and leaves some out. The sample comprises around 130,000 clones, 75% to 85% of which are singletons, and about 1.7% rests with the top ten. The sequenced material came from PBMCs. All receptors come from a man aged 40-50 years in good health and CMV-seronegative.

The rearrangement uses TRBV28 and TRBJ2-3, with TRBD2 as a possible D gene (7 bases). CDR1 MDHEN and CDR2 SYDVKM come from the germline V gene. The germline V and J ends were trimmed by 2 bases and 2 bases, with 14 bases remaining between them. The CDR3 sequence is 16 residues long. Written as DNA, the CDR3 is TGTGCCAGCAGTTTAGGCGGGGGCAGCCTCACAGATACGCAGTATTTT. Encoded protein: CASSLGGGSLTDTQYF.

The rearrangement joins TRBV15 to TRBJ2-7, with a tentative D call TRBD1 (6 bases). This CDR3 spans 14 amino acids. CDR1 LNHNV and CDR2 YYDKDF come from the germline V gene (reference sequence). Trimming took off 1 base at V and 2 bases at J, with 9 bases between the two ends. CDR3 loop: CATSRGGQTYEQYF. As DNA, the CDR3 is TGTGCCACCAGCAGAGGAGGACAGACCTACGAGCAGTACTTC. Using reference TRBV15 and TRBJ2-7 for the parts outside the CDR3, the full variable domain is DAMVIQNPRYQVTQFGKPVTLSCSQTLNHNVMYWYQQKSSQAPKLLFHYYDKDFNNEADTPDNFQSRRPNTSFCFLDIRSPGLGDTAMYLCATSRGGQTYEQYFGPGTRLTVT.

The chain uses TRBV5-6 and TRBJ1-5; possible D gene TRBD1, 6 bases. The germline V and J ends were trimmed by 6 bases and 0 bases, with 13 bases remaining between them. Germline assignment: CDR1 SGHDT and CDR2 YYEEEE. The CDR3 is made up of 15 amino acids. The CDR3, as DNA: TGTGCCAGCACCCGGACAGTGAATAGCAATCAGCCCCAGCATTTT. Translated, it gives CASTRTVNSNQPQHF.

This sequence joins TRBV10-3 and TRBJ2-3, with D possibly being TRBD2 (5 bases). V gave up 7 bases and J gave up 2 bases, with 10 bases separating them. The CDR3 consists of 13 residues. Germline values: CDR1 ENHRY, CDR2 SYGVKD. The CDR3 DNA follows: TGTGCCATCATGGGGAGCTCCACAGATACGCAGTATTTT. Protein product: CAIMGSSTDTQYF.

The rearrangement links TRBV19 to TRBJ2-1, with TRBD1 as a possible D gene (7 bases). Trimming left V 10 bases short and J 0 bases short, with 19 bases between. CDR1 and CDR2 (germline): LNHDA, SQIVND (reference sequence). CDR3 length: 16 residues. Here the CDR3 reads CATHPGGRYSYNEQFF. DNA of the CDR3: TGTGCCACGCACCCAGGGGGGAGGTACTCCTACAATGAGCAGTTCTTC.

This chain connects TRBV7-6 to TRBJ1-2; a possible D gene is TRBD1 (5 bases). Germline V gives CDR1 SGHVS, CDR2 FNYEAQ. The CDR3 covers 14 residues. Trimming took off 5 bases at V and 3 bases at J, with 13 bases between the two ends. The CDR3 bases are TGTGCCAGCAGCCAGGACTGGGGGGACTATGGCTACACCTTC. Translation: CASSQDWGDYGYTF.

The chain has TRBV6-5 and TRBJ2-7; D not resolved. Trimming stripped 4 bases from V and 6 bases from J, with 13 bases between. Germline V gene data show CDR1 as MNHEY and CDR2 as SVGAGI. The CDR3 is 13 amino acids. DNA for the CDR3: TGTGCCAGCAGTTTAAACACCTTTCGCGAGCAGTACTTC. Translated, it gives CASSLNTFREQYF.

The chain combines TRBV6-5 with TRBJ2-5; a possible D gene is TRBD2 (6 bases). The DNA end is a closer match to TRBJ2-7, so the J assignment may be wrong. The germline V gene encodes CDR1 MNHEY and CDR2 SVGAGI. The CDR3 has 15 residues. In DNA, the CDR3 is TGTGCCAGCAGTTACCTAGCGTTGAGCTCCTACGAGCAGTACTTC. Its translation is CASSYLALSSYEQYF.

The chain joins TRBV12-5 to TRBJ2-3; 8 nucleotides agree with TRBD1. Germline V gene sequence: CDR1 LGHNT, CDR2 FRNRAP. Trimming cost V 3 bases and J 4 bases; bases outside gene matches: 6. The CDR3 is 15 residues long. The CDR3 spells CASGLQGVGADTQYF. The CDR3 DNA reads as TGTGCTAGTGGTTTACAGGGGGTCGGGGCAGATACGCAGTATTTT.

This rearrangement joins TRBV7-2 to TRBJ2-7, with 8 bases aligning to TRBD1. The germline V gene encodes CDR1 SGHTA and CDR2 FQGNSA. The CDR3 has 13 amino acids. V lost 5 bases and J lost 7; bases outside the gene matches: 7. CDR3 protein: CASSRQGRLEQYF. Written as DNA, the CDR3 is TGTGCCAGCAGCCGACAGGGGCGGTTGGAGCAGTACTTC.

This clone was recorded once. One end of the junction does not line up with germline, which may come from a read error. This chain uses TRBV28 with TRBJ2-7, with 8 bases that match TRBD1. Germline V lookup: CDR1 MDHEN, CDR2 SYDVKM. The CDR3 spans 16 residues. The DNA for the CDR3 is TGTGCCAGCAGTTTTCAGCCCGGACAGGGCGGTTACGGGCAGTACTTC. This codes for CASSFQPGQGGYGQYF.

The chain recombines TRBV6-5 with TRBJ1-1; D might be TRBD1 (6 bases). V lost 2 bases and J lost 2, with 12 bases in between. The CDR3 has 15 amino acids. Per germline, CDR1 MNHEY and CDR2 SVGAGI. CDR3 sequence reads: CASSYAGQPNTEAFF. In DNA, the CDR3 is TGTGCCAGCAGTTACGCTGGACAGCCTAACACTGAAGCTTTCTTT.

The V call is TRBV5-6, the J call TRBJ1-2, with D unresolved. This CDR3 comprises 15 residues. Germline CDR1 reads SGHDT; CDR2 reads YYEEEE. With 0 bases removed from V and 1 base from J, the gap between germline ends came to 10 bases. The CDR3 nucleotides read TGTGCCAGCAGCTTGGTTGATCGGGATAACTATGGCTACACCTTC. It yields the protein CASSLVDRDNYGYTF.

CDR3 region: CASSSFQGGRIKKTGELFF. CDR3 nucleotide sequence: TGTGCCAGCAGCTCTTTCCAAGGCGGGAGAATTAAAAAGACCGGGGAGCTGTTTTTT. The chain carries TRBV7-3 and TRBJ2-2, with TRBD2 identical over 7 bases. CDR3 length: 19 residues. CDR1 is SGHTA and CDR2 is FQGTGA in the germline V gene. V trimming: 4 bases; J trimming: 5 bases; junction bases outside the gene matches: 19.

The V call is TRBV4-3, the J call TRBJ1-3; D is perhaps TRBD1 (6 bases). V was cut by 1 base and J by 15 bases, with 16 bases left in between. The CDR3 extends over 13 amino acids. Germline V gene lookup returns CDR1 LGHNA and CDR2 YSLEER. CDR3 nucleotides: TGCGCCAGCAGCCAAGCCCAGGGGACAAGGCGATATTTT. Its translation: CASSQAQGTRRYF.

This chain connects TRBV13 to TRBJ2-7; 14 bases agree with TRBD2. There are 17 residues in the CDR3. With 4 bases clipped from V and 0 bases from J, the junction kept 5 bases outside the gene matches. The germline gives CDR1 PRHDT, CDR2 FYEKMQ (reference sequence). CDR3 DNA sequence: TGTGCCAGCAGCTCTGGACTAGCGGGGGGAAGCTCCTACGAGCAGTACTTC. It encodes CASSSGLAGGSSYEQYF.

The chain is built from TRBV7-2 and TRBJ2-1; TRBD1 matches 9 bases. Per germline, CDR1 SGHTA and CDR2 FQGNSA. The CDR3 covers 14 residues. V trimming: 4 bases; J trimming: 8 bases; junction bases outside the gene matches: 6. CDR3 region: CASSSTGTGHEQFF. In nucleotides, the CDR3 is TGTGCCAGCAGCTCAACCGGGACAGGGCATGAGCAGTTCTTC.

In the case of this clone: At one of its ends the junction is not consistent with the germline gene, which may arise from a read error. V is TRBV7-7 and J is TRBJ2-3; 9 bases map to TRBD2. Germline CDR1 and CDR2: SSHAT and FNYEAQ (reference sequence). The CDR3 spans 15 residues. CDR3 sequence (DNA): TGTGCTAGCAGCTTTACTAGCGGGAGCACAGATACGCAGTATTTT. Translating gives CASSFTSGSTDTQYF. Full variable domain (missing parts from reference TRBV7-7 and TRBJ2-3): GAGVSQSPRYKVTKRGQDVTLRCDPISSHATLYWYQQALGQGPEFLTYFNYEAQPDKSGLPSDRFSAERPEGSISTLTIQRTEQRDSAMYRCASSFTSGSTDTQYFGPGTRLTVL.

The chain has TRBV6-1 and TRBJ2-7; 7 nucleotides align to TRBD2. Germline CDR1 MNHNS, CDR2 SASEGT. The CDR3 runs 15 residues. V lost 0 bases to trimming and J lost 4 bases; unmatched junction nucleotides: 6. Here the CDR3 DNA reads TGTGCCAGCAGTGAAGCGCTCGGGGAGGGATACGAGCAGTACTTC. It codes for CASSEALGEGYEQYF.

The chain uses TRBV29-1 and TRBJ2-5; D may be TRBD1 (5 bases). The V gene lost 5 bases and the J gene lost 2 bases, with 9 bases spanning the gap. The CDR3 has 12 amino acids. In germline, CDR1 is SQVTM, CDR2 ANQGSEA. Here the CDR3 reads CSVTRDQETQYF. The DNA of the CDR3 is TGCAGCGTTACCAGGGATCAAGAGACCCAGTACTTC. Full variable domain (rest looked up from reference TRBV29-1 and TRBJ2-5): SAVISQKPSRDICQRGTSLTIQCQVDSQVTMMFWYRQQPGQSLTLIATANQGSEATYESGFVIDKFPISRPNLTFSTLTVSNMSPEDSSIYLCSVTRDQETQYFGPGTRLLVL.

The table lists this clone with a few counts. V usage is TRBV4-2 and J usage is TRBJ2-7; D may be TRBD2 (5 bases). Germline CDR1 and CDR2: LGHNA and YNFKEQ. The CDR3 spans 14 residues. V was cut by 1 base and J by 4 bases, with 11 bases left in between. The CDR3 DNA reads TGTGCCAGCAGCCAAGGGTTGGGAGATTACGAGCAGTACTTC. Its translation: CASSQGLGDYEQYF.